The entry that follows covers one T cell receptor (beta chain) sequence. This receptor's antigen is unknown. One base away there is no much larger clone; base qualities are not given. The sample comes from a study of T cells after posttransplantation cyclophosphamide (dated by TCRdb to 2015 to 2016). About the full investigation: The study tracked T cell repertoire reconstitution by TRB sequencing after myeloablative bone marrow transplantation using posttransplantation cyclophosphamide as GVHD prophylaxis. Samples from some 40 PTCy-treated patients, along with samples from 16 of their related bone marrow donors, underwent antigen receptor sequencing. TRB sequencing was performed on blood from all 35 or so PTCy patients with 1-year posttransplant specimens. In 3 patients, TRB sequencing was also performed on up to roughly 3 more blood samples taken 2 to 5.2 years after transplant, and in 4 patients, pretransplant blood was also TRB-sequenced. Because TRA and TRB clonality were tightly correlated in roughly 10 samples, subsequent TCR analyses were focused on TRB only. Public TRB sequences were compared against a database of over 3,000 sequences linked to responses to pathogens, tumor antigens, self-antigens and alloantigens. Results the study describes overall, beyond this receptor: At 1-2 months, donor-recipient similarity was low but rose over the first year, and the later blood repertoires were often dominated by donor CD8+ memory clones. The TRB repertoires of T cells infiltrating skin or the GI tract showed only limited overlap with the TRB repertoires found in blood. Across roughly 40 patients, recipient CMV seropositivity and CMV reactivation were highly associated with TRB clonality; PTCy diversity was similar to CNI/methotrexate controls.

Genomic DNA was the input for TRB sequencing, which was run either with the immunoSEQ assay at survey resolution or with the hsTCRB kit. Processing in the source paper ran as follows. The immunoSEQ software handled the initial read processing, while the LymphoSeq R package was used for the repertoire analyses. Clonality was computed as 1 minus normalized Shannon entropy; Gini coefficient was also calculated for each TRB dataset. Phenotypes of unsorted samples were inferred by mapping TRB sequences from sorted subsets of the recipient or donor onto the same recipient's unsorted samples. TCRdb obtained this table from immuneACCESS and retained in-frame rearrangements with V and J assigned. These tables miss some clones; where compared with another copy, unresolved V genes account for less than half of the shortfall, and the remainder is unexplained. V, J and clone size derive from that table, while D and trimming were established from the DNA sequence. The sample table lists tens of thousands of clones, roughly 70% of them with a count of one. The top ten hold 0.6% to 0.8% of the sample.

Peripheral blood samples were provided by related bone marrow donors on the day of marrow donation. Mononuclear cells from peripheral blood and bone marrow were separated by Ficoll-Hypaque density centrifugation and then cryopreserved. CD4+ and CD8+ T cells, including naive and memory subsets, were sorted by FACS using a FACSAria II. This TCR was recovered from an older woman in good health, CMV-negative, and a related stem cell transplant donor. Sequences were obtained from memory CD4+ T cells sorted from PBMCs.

The bases are TGTGCCAGCAGCACCAGGACGGGGGAGGTTGGCTACACCTTC. This sequence encodes CASSTRTGEVGYTF. Here the chain combines TRBV7-9 and TRBJ1-2; matching of 5 bases hints at TRBD1 as the D gene. CDR1 and CDR2 were assigned from the germline V gene (reference sequence) as SEHNR and FQNEAQ. There are 14 amino acids in the CDR3, from cysteine to phenylalanine inclusive. The kept DNA is CDR3 alone, 42 bases in frame from the first base. Cut back by 5 bases and 7 bases, the V and J ends lie 17 bases apart.